These T cell receptor beta chains were read from a single sample in a study of OX40 agonist ivuxolimab in advanced cancers. Using immunoSEQ multiplex PCR, the repertoire was profiled, and TCRdb retains in-frame clones only, with some absent. Altogether around 81,000 clones are present, approximately 88% being singletons, with the ten largest covering under 1%. The source was CD4+ or CD8+ T cells sorted from blood, collected in a trial of the OX40 agonist ivuxolimab. Receptors were obtained from an adult with an advanced solid tumor such as melanoma, head and neck, liver or kidney cancer. CDR3s include the opening cysteine and the closing phenylalanine or tryptophan. The D gene is left open where the match is weak.

len | v_gene | d_gene | CDR3aa
15 | TRBV27 | NA | CASSSKTYGGETQYF
14 | TRBV5-1 | NA | CASSLRGNTDTQYF
16 | TRBV7-2 | TRBD1 | CASSLAGPRGTYEQYF
14 | TRBV4-3 | NA | CASSQERGPDTQYF
19 | TRBV28 | TRBD1 | CASSLIPGTGGSLSGTQYF
16 | TRBV18 | TRBD1 | CASSPNQGTGDYEQYF
18 | TRBV11-2 | NA | CASSLYERPGERAYEQYF
15 | TRBV9 | NA | CASSPRRTSTDTQYF
12 | TRBV5-6 | NA | CASSLFRGKLFF
16 | TRBV7-2 | TRBD1 | CASSLSGTGTTYEQYF
13 | TRBV2 | NA | CASSEGPVYEQYF
14 | TRBV6-1 | NA | CASSETFGADTQYF
16 | TRBV7-8 | NA | CASSLPRVSLGTEAFF
15 | TRBV2 | NA | CASNSQGGSNQPQHF
16 | TRBV5-6 | NA | CASSLARDRPLEKLFF
13 | TRBV7-9 | TRBD2 | CASMGGLLETQYF
16 | TRBV5-1 | NA | CASSLEFGGLNTEAFF
15 | TRBV28 | NA | CASSTTGTRSYEQYF
14 | TRBV11-2 | NA | CASSKGGGTDTQYF
14 | TRBV27 | NA | CASQTGWGGNVQFF
17 | TRBV28 | NA | CASSYTLRSSGANVLTF
12 | TRBV11-3 | NA | CASSADTDEAFF
14 | TRBV7-9 | NA | CASSLGGAQETQYF
15 | TRBV7-9 | NA | CASSLVGGVDYEQYF
12 | TRBV6-1 | NA | CASRILLETQYF
15 | TRBV4-3 | TRBD1 | CASSQDSQGEMTQYF
16 | TRBV7-3 | TRBD2 | CASSPGLAGVTGELFF
16 | TRBV6-1 | TRBD2 | CASSEALASGFYEQYF
15 | TRBV4-1 | NA | CASSQGPGFDEKLFF
12 | TRBV10-2 | NA | CASRPLDSAGFF
14 | TRBV4-1 | TRBD2 | CASSQVGGTGELFF
14 | TRBV10-3 | TRBD1 | CAISEGQGENEQFF
16 | TRBV19 | NA | CASSRLAQAGYNEQFF
15 | TRBV15 | TRBD2 | CATSRDLAGVETQYF
15 | TRBV7-8 | NA | CASSLVTRGYYGYTF
13 | TRBV9 | NA | CASSVDAGNTQYF
15 | TRBV27 | TRBD1 | CASSLRQGPNYGYTF
15 | TRBV5-4 | NA | CASSFYTSSGNTIYF
13 | TRBV7-9 | NA | CASSLGYRETQYF
12 | TRBV11-2 | NA | CASSPPGQPQHF
17 | TRBV7-9 | NA | CASSLGGLEGRTGELFF
14 | TRBV27 | NA | CASSLQGWQETQYF
14 | TRBV5-5 | NA | CASSLSVMNTEAFF
17 | TRBV4-1 | TRBD1 | CASSRIGRTGNTDTQYF
14 | TRBV6-1 | NA | CASSRDTSLLEQYF
13 | TRBV27 | NA | CASSLRWRDTQYF
14 | TRBV19 | NA | CASTSDSGNQPQHF
19 | TRBV7-9 | TRBD2 | CASSRRSPGLAGGRETQYF
15 | TRBV2 | NA | CASSERTASQETQYF